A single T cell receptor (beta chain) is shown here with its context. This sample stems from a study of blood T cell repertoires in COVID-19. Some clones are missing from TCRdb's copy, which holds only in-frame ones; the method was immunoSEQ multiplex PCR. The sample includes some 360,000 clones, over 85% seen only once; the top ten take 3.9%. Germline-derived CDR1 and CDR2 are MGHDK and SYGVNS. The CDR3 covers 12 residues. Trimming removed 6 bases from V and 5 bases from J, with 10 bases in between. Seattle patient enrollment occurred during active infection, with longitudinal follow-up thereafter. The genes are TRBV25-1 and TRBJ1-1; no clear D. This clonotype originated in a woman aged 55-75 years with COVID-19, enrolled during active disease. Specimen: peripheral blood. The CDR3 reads CASSLSVTEAFF. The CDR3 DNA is TGTGCCAGCAGCTTATCGGTAACTGAAGCTTTCTTT.